Sequencing of this T cell receptor beta chain was carried out in a study of T-cell memory formation after mild COVID-19. From germline, CDR1 is SGHVS and CDR2 FNYEAQ. The CDR3 length is 15 residues. V was clipped by 5 bases and J by 5 bases, with 15 bases between them. 5'RACE with constant-segment primers yielded barcoded, UMI-tagged TCR alpha and TCR beta cDNA libraries. TCRdb fed the 5' RACE reads into MiXCR, producing one record per CDR3 protein. The sample includes roughly 300,000 distinct CDR3 sequences, over 7% of them seen just once. This sequence joins TRBV7-6 and TRBJ1-4; D ambiguous. The receptor comes from a man between 18 and 35 years old who had mild COVID-19 (a few samples of this study predate the infection). Cell type and time point are not known. The sample comprised PBMCs or a T cell subset sorted from them (not recorded which). In DNA form, the CDR3 reads TGTGCCAGCAGCAAGCAACCCTATCCGAATGAAAAACTGTTTTTT. Translating it yields CASSKQPYPNEKLFF.